The 28 T cell receptor beta chains below were found in one sample sequenced in a study of cytomegalovirus exposure and HLA in healthy donors. PCR was performed using 60 Vbeta and 13 Jbeta primers. Profiled with immunoSEQ multiplex PCR; TCRdb holds only in-frame clones, not every one. Of just over 65,000 clones detected, approximately 80% appear once; the ten largest clones hold 6% to 7.5%. Sequenced sample: PBMCs. The receptors derive from a human donor in good health.

The rearrangement joins TRBV30 to TRBJ1-5; D ambiguous. The V end was cut by 8 bases, the J end by 7 bases, with 18 bases between. CDR3 length: 13 residues. CDR1 GTSNPN and CDR2 SVGIG come from the germline V gene (reference sequence). The CDR3 coding sequence is TGTGCCACTTCGGGAGGGCCTGGACAGCCCCAGCATTTT. Translated: CATSGGPGQPQHF.

This chain links TRBV28 with TRBJ1-1; a possible D gene is TRBD1 (6 bases). The CDR3 runs to 12 residues. The germline V and J ends were trimmed by 5 bases and 7 bases, with 11 bases remaining between them. Germline V gives CDR1 MDHEN, CDR2 SYDVKM. The CDR3 spells CASSLGQCEAFF. For the CDR3, the DNA is TGTGCCAGCAGTCTTGGACAGTGTGAAGCTTTCTTT. Combining the CDR3 with reference TRBV28 and TRBJ1-1 gives the whole variable domain DVKVTQSSRYLVKRTGEKVFLECVQDMDHENMFWYRQDPGLGLRLIYFSYDVKMKEKGDIPEGYSVSREKKERFSLILESASTNQTSMYLCASSLGQCEAFFGQGTRLTVV.

The chain is built from TRBV6-4 and TRBJ1-1, with 7 nucleotides matching TRBD1. Germline CDR1 MRHNA, CDR2 SNTAGT. The CDR3 length is 14 residues. After removal of 5 bases from V and 4 bases from J, the junction contained 7 bases not matched to a gene. CDR3 in amino acids: CASSFSPGGTEAFF. The CDR3 nucleotides are TGTGCCAGCAGTTTTTCCCCAGGGGGCACTGAAGCTTTCTTT.

As for this clone: In the same sample, other DNA sequences code for this CDR3. This chain connects TRBV9 to TRBJ2-5; 10 positions match TRBD2. Germline-derived CDR1 and CDR2 are SGDLS and YYNGEE. The CDR3 runs 14 residues. The junction had 0 bases not matched to a gene; V was cut back by 0 bases and J by 4 bases. CDR3 in amino acids: CASSVASGGETQYF. The CDR3, as DNA: TGTGCCAGCAGCGTAGCTAGCGGGGGAGAGACCCAGTACTTC.

The chain combines TRBV6-1 with TRBJ1-5; no reliable D call. V was clipped by 5 bases and J by 6 bases, with 17 bases between them. CDR1 and CDR2 (germline): MNHNS, SASEGT. The CDR3 covers 15 residues. DNA for the CDR3: TGTGCCAGCAGTTCCAGGAGGGCCGAACTTCAGCCCCAGCATTTT. The encoded protein is CASSSRRAELQPQHF.

V is TRBV4-1 and J is TRBJ2-2; the match to TRBD1 covers 10 bases. V lost 7 bases to trimming and J lost 7 bases; unmatched junction nucleotides: 9. CDR3 size: 15 residues. Looked up from germline, CDR1 is MGHRA and CDR2 is YSYEKL. The CDR3, as DNA: TGCGCCAGCAACCCGACAGGGGGCTATAACGGGGAGCTGTTTTTT. This encodes CASNPTGGYNGELFF.

The chain joins TRBV9 to TRBJ2-5; the match to TRBD2 covers 9 bases. Losses at the gene ends were 0 bases for V and 4 bases for J; bases not matched to a gene: 4. Germline-derived CDR1 and CDR2 are SGDLS and YYNGEE. The CDR3 is 15 residues long. CDR3 amino acids: CASSVEGLARETQYF. The CDR3 DNA is TGTGCCAGCAGCGTAGAGGGACTAGCAAGAGAGACCCAGTACTTC.

The chain couples TRBV30 to TRBJ2-7; possibly TRBD2 for D (6 bases). The V gene's germline CDR1 is GTSNPN and CDR2 SVGIG (reference sequence). This CDR3 is 14 amino acids long. V lost 8 bases, J lost 3 bases, and 20 bases lay in between. The CDR3 region has the DNA TGTGCCGGAGAAACTCGGGGGTGGAACTACGAGCAGTACTTC. Its protein product is CAGETRGWNYEQYF.

The chain combines TRBV4-1 with TRBJ2-3, with D possibly matching TRBD1 (5 bases). V was trimmed by 4 bases and J by 2 bases, leaving 16 bases between them. This CDR3 spans 16 amino acids. Germline loops: CDR1 MGHRA, CDR2 YSYEKL. The CDR3 coding sequence is TGCGCCAGCAGCCTCATTCGACAGCCGACCACAGATACGCAGTATTTT. Protein product: CASSLIRQPTTDTQYF.

The chain links TRBV4-1 to TRBJ2-3; the D is unclear. Germline values: CDR1 MGHRA, CDR2 YSYEKL. CDR3 length equals 13 residues. The V end was cut by 0 bases, the J end by 8 bases, with 9 bases between. In DNA, the CDR3 is TGCGCCAGCAGCCAAGATTTGGGCATTACGCAGTATTTT. This codes for CASSQDLGITQYF.

The chain combines TRBV7-3 with TRBJ2-3; TRBD2 matches at 8 bases. V lost 6 bases to trimming and J lost 0 bases; unmatched junction nucleotides: 8. This CDR3 has 16 amino acids. Germline lookup yields CDR1 SGHTA and CDR2 FQGTGA. CDR3 nucleotides: TGTGCCAGCAGTCGAGGAGGCGGGGGGAGCACAGATACGCAGTATTTT. Residues: CASSRGGGGSTDTQYF. Looking up the rest from reference TRBV7-3 and TRBJ2-3 gives the full variable domain: GAGVSQTPSNKVTEKGKYVELRCDPISGHTALYWYRQSLGQGPEFLIYFQGTGAADDSGLPNDRFFAVRPEGSVSTLKIQRTERGDSAVYLCASSRGGGGSTDTQYFGPGTRLTVL.

This clone has a handful of counts. This rearrangement joins TRBV5-6 to TRBJ2-7; TRBD1 aligns across 7 bases. Per germline, CDR1 SGHDT and CDR2 YYEEEE. The CDR3 runs to 16 residues. Germline trimming cut 4 bases from V and 4 bases from J; bases unmatched to any gene: 14. Here the CDR3 reads CASSQYRDRSLYEQYF. The CDR3 DNA reads as TGTGCCAGCAGCCAATACCGGGACAGATCCCTATACGAGCAGTACTTC.

The chain carries TRBV7-2 and TRBJ1-2, with D maybe TRBD1 (6 bases). This CDR3 is built from 14 residues. Germline V gene lookup returns CDR1 SGHTA and CDR2 FQGNSA. The ends were cut back, 5 bases at V and 0 bases at J, with 10 bases in the middle. CDR3 region: CASSTQGTNYGYTF. CDR3 nucleotide sequence: TGTGCCAGCAGCACACAGGGTACTAACTATGGCTACACCTTC. Looking up the rest from reference TRBV7-2 and TRBJ1-2 gives the full variable domain: GAGVSQSPSNKVTEKGKDVELRCDPISGHTALYWYRQSLGQGLEFLIYFQGNSAPDKSGLPSDRFSAERTGGSVSTLTIQRTQQEDSAVYLCASSTQGTNYGYTFGSGTRLTVV.

V and J are TRBV4-3 and TRBJ2-7; TRBD2 matches 8 bases. V dropped 0 bases and J dropped 3; count of bases not matched to a gene: 4. CDR1 is LGHNA and CDR2 is YSLEER in the germline V gene. The CDR3 covers 15 residues. The CDR3 spells CASSQDAGGNYEQYF. For the CDR3, the DNA is TGCGCCAGCAGCCAAGACGCGGGGGGTAACTACGAGCAGTACTTC.

The chain is built from TRBV2 and TRBJ1-2; D is unclear. With 2 bases removed from V and 3 bases from J, the gap between germline ends came to 10 bases. The CDR3 loop spans 14 amino acids. CDR1 SNHLY and CDR2 FYNNEI come from the germline V gene. The CDR3 DNA sequence: TGTGCCAGCAGTGAAATATCCCCTGACTATGGCTACACCTTC. Translation: CASSEISPDYGYTF.

The rearrangement uses TRBV11-2 and TRBJ1-1; D is ambiguous. The germline CDR1 and CDR2 sequences are SGHAT and FQNNGV. CDR3 length equals 15 residues. Trimming stripped 0 bases from V and 4 bases from J, with 12 bases between. Written as DNA, the CDR3 is TGTGCCAGCAGCTTAGAAGGGAGTACTTCCACTGAAGCTTTCTTT. It yields the protein CASSLEGSTSTEAFF. The full variable domain, in which reference TRBV11-2 and TRBJ1-1 provide the parts outside the CDR3, is EAGVAQSPRYKIIEKRQSVAFWCNPISGHATLYWYQQILGQGPKLLIQFQNNGVVDDSQLPKDRFSAERLKGVDSTLKIQPAKLEDSAVYLCASSLEGSTSTEAFFGQGTRLTVV.

The chain carries TRBV9 and TRBJ2-3; D is perhaps TRBD2 (6 bases). This CDR3 is 14 amino acids long. Germline CDR1 SGDLS, CDR2 YYNGEE. V dropped 4 bases and J dropped 3 bases, with 12 bases sitting between them. Written as DNA, the CDR3 is TGTGCCAGCAGCCAGGCTAGCGTGACAGATACGCAGTATTTT. This encodes CASSQASVTDTQYF. The complete variable domain, with remaining parts taken from reference TRBV9 and TRBJ2-3, reads DSGVTQTPKHLITATGQRVTLRCSPRSGDLSVYWYQQSLDQGLQFLIQYYNGEERAKGNILERFSAQQFPDLHSELNLSSLELGDSALYFCASSQASVTDTQYFGPGTRLTVL.

The chain has TRBV11-2 and TRBJ1-2; 9 bases agree with TRBD1. J lost 8 bases, V lost 5 bases, and 9 bases had no gene match. The V gene's germline CDR1 is SGHAT and CDR2 FQNNGV. This CDR3 comprises 14 residues. The CDR3: CASSGTGQGGGYTF. The DNA of the CDR3 is TGTGCCAGCAGCGGTACGGGACAGGGTGGCGGCTACACCTTC. The variable domain in full, completed from reference TRBV11-2 and TRBJ1-2, reads EAGVAQSPRYKIIEKRQSVAFWCNPISGHATLYWYQQILGQGPKLLIQFQNNGVVDDSQLPKDRFSAERLKGVDSTLKIQPAKLEDSAVYLCASSGTGQGGGYTFGSGTRLTVV.

This clone was seen only a few times. This sequence joins TRBV4-2 and TRBJ2-1; a weak D match, TRBD2 (6 bases). V was shortened by 1 base and J by 3 bases, with 10 bases between the two germline ends. From germline, CDR1 is LGHNA and CDR2 YNFKEQ. CDR3 length: 15 residues. Here the CDR3 reads CASSQVLANYNEQFF. For the CDR3, the DNA is TGTGCCAGCAGCCAAGTACTAGCCAACTACAATGAGCAGTTCTTC.

The rearrangement joins TRBV7-2 to TRBJ2-2; 7 bases are shared with TRBD1. Germline loops: CDR1 SGHTA, CDR2 FQGNSA. CDR3 length: 15 residues. The V gene end was trimmed by 3 bases and the J gene end by 3 bases; junction bases not matched to a gene: 4. The CDR3 here is CASSLDRLDTGELFF. CDR3 DNA sequence: TGTGCCAGCAGCTTGGACAGGTTGGACACCGGGGAGCTGTTTTTT. The full variable domain, its missing parts supplied by reference TRBV7-2 and TRBJ2-2, is GAGVSQSPSNKVTEKGKDVELRCDPISGHTALYWYRQSLGQGLEFLIYFQGNSAPDKSGLPSDRFSAERTGGSVSTLTIQRTQQEDSAVYLCASSLDRLDTGELFFGEGSRLTVL.

This chain joins TRBV7-8 and TRBJ2-7; D uncertain. V was clipped by 0 bases and J by 1 base, with 4 bases between them. The CDR3 length is 13 residues. Germline V gene lookup returns CDR1 SGHVS and CDR2 FQNEAQ. CDR3 DNA: TGTGCCAGCAGCTTAGCCGGGTCCTACGAGCAGTACTTC. Translation: CASSLAGSYEQYF.

This clone appeared a few times. This chain joins TRBV10-3 and TRBJ2-5, with TRBD2 matching 11 bases. The ends lost 3 bases at V and 5 bases at J; junction bases unmatched: 2. Germline-derived CDR1 and CDR2 are ENHRY and SYGVKD. This CDR3 region has 14 residues. The CDR3 sequence: CAISDGLAGETQYF. CDR3 bases: TGTGCCATCAGTGACGGACTAGCGGGCGAGACCCAGTACTTC.

This sequence joins TRBV11-1 and TRBJ2-3; D may be TRBD1 (6 bases). The CDR3 extends over 15 amino acids. Germline CDR1 is SGHAT and CDR2 is FQDESV (reference sequence). Trimming cost V 6 bases and J 6 bases, with 19 bases left between them. The CDR3 region has the DNA TGTGCCAGCAGAGAACTGGACAGAAAACTCGATACGCAGTATTTT. It specifies CASRELDRKLDTQYF.

The chain uses TRBV5-4 and TRBJ2-7, with D tentatively TRBD2 (6 bases). Trimming pared 2 bases from V and 1 base from J, leaving 13 bases between. Per germline, CDR1 SGHNT and CDR2 YYREEE (reference sequence). This CDR3 contains 15 residues. CDR3 bases: TGTGCCAGCAGCTTCGATTTGGGGGGATCCTACGAGCAGTACTTC. This codes for CASSFDLGGSYEQYF.

The chain uses TRBV19 and TRBJ2-4; D unresolved. The V end was cut by 5 bases, the J end by 5 bases, with 16 bases between. The CDR3 is 15 residues long. Germline V lookup: CDR1 LNHDA, CDR2 SQIVND (reference sequence). As DNA, the CDR3 is TGTGCCAGTAGTCCAGCGCGAGGTGGCCAAAACATTCAGTACTTC. Translating it yields CASSPARGGQNIQYF.

The gene calls are TRBV7-2 and TRBJ2-2; no clear D gene. Germline V gene sequence: CDR1 SGHTA, CDR2 FQGNSA. Deletions cut 5 bases from V and 7 bases from J, with 11 bases between. CDR3 length equals 13 residues. DNA of the CDR3: TGTGCCAGCAGCCCCAGCGATATCGGGGAGCTGTTTTTT. Encoded protein: CASSPSDIGELFF.

The chain employs TRBV5-4 and TRBJ1-1; 9 bases are shared with TRBD1. Germline assignment: CDR1 SGHNT and CDR2 YYREEE (reference sequence). V was pared by 4 bases and J by 4 bases, with 11 bases of the junction left unmatched. The CDR3 totals 16 residues. CDR3 nucleotides: TGTGCCAGCAGCCCCGGGACAGGGAGGGTTGTCACTGAAGCTTTCTTT. Translation gives CASSPGTGRVVTEAFF.

This clone was observed a few times. The V and J genes are TRBV2 and TRBJ2-3, with D possibly matching TRBD2 (5 bases). The CDR3 covers 14 residues. Germline CDR1 is SNHLY and CDR2 is FYNNEI. V dropped 6 bases and J dropped 2 bases, with 12 bases sitting between them. The CDR3 DNA reads TGTGCCAGCAGCTCGGGAACCGTCACAGATACGCAGTATTTT. This translates into CASSSGTVTDTQYF.